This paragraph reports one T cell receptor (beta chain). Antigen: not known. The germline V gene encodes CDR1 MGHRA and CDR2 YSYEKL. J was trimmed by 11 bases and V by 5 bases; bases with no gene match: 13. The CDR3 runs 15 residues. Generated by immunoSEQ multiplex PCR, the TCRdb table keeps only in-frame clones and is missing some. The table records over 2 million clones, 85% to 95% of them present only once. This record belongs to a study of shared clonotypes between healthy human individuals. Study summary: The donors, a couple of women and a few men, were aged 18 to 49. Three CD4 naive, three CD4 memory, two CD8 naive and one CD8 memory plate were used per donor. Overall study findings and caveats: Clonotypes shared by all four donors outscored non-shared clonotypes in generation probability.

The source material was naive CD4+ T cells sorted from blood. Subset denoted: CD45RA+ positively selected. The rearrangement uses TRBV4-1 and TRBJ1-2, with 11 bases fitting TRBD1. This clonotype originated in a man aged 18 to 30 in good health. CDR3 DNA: TGCGCCAGCAGCGATTGGGACAGGGGGGCGATGGGGTACACCTTC. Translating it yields CASSDWDRGAMGYTF.